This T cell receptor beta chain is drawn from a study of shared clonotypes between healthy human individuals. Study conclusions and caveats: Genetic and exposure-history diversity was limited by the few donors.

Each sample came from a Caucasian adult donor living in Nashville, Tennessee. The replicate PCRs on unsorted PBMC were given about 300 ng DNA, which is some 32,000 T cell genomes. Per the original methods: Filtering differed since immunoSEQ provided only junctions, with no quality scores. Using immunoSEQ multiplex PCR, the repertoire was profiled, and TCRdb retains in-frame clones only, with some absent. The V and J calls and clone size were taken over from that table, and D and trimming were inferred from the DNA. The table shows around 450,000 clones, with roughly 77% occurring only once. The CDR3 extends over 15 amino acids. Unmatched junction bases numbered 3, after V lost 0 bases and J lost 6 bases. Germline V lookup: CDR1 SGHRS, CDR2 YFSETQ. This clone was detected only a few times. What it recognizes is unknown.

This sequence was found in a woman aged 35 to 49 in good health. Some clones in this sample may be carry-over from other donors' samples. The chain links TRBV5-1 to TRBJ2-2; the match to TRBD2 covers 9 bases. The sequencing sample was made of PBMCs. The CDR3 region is CASSLVSGSSGELFF. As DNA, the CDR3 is TGCGCCAGCAGCTTGGTTAGCGGGAGTTCCGGGGAGCTGTTTTTT.